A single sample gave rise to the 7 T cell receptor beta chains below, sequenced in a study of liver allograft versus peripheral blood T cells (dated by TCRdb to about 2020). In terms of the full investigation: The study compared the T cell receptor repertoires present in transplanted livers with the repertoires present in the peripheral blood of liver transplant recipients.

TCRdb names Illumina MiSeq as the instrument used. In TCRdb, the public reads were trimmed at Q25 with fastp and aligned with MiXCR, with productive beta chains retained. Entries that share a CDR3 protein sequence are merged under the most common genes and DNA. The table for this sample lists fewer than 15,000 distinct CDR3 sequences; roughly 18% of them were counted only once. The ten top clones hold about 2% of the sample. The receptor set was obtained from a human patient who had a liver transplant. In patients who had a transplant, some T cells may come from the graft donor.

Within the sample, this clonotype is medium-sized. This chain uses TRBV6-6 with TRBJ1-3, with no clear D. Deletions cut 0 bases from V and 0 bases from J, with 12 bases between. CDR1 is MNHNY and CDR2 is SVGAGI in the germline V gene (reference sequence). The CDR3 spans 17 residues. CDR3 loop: CASSYSSPRLSGNTIYF. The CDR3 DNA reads TGTGCCAGCAGTTACTCGAGCCCCAGACTCTCTGGAAACACCATATATTTT.

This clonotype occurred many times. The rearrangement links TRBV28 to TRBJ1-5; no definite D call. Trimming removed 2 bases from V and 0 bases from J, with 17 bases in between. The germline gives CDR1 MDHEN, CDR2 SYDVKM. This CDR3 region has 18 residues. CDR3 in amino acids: CASSLGTTASVSNQPQHF. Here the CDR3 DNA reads TGTGCCAGCAGTTTAGGAACAACAGCTTCCGTTAGCAATCAGCCCCAGCATTTT.

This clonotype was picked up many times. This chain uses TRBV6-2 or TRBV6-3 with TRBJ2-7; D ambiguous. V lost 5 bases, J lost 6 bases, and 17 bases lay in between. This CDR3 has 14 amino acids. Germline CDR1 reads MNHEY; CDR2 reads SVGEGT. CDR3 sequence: CASSDSGPGSEQYF. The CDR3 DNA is TGTGCCAGCAGTGATTCCGGGCCCGGGTCCGAGCAGTACTTC.

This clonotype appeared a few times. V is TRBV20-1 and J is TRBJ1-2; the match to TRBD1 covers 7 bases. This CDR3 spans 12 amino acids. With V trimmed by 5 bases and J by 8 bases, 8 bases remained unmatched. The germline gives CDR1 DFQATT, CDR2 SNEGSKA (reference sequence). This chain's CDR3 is CSASTGVDGYTF. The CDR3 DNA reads TGCAGTGCTTCTACAGGGGTCGACGGCTACACCTTC.

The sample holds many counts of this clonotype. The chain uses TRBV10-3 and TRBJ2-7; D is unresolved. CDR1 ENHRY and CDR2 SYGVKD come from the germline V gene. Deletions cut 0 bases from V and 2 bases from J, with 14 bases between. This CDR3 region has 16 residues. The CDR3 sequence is CAISESPAGRTYEQYF. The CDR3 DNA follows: TGTGCCATCAGTGAGTCCCCGGCAGGTCGAACCTACGAGCAGTACTTC.

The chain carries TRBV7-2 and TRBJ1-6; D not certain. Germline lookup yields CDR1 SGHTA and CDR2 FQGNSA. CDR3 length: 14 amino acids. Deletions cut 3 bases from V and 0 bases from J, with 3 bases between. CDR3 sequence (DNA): TGTGCCAGCAGCTTCAGCTCCTATAATTCACCCCTCCACTTT. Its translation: CASSFSSYNSPLHF.

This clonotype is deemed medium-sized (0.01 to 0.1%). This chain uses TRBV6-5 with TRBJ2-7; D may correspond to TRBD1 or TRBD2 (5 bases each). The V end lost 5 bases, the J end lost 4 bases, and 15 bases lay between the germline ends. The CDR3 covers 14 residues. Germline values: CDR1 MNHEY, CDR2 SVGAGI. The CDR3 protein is CASSTGTHQYEQYF. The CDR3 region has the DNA TGTGCCAGCAGTACGGGGACGCATCAATACGAGCAGTACTTC.